This T cell receptor (beta chain) originates from a study of human T cells and chemical hapten exposure. Across the whole study: TCR yield per sample varied, mainly due to pooled library volumes. The study's findings and limits: Patch test score was positively correlated with the counts of PT1 expanded TCRs.

TCRdb redid the calling of the RACE reads with MiXCR, one entry per CDR3 protein. The sample has some 84,000 distinct CDR3 sequences, about 10% seen once; the top ten hold around 4.7%. Sample time point: patch test 2, 6 weeks after DPC sensitization. This sample's treatment: therapeutic diphenylcyclopropenone sensitization with weekly scalp DPC. In this sample, this clonotype turned up many times. Its antigen remains unidentified. This receptor was obtained from a woman in her forties or fifties with alopecia areata. Some clones in this sample may be carry-over from other donors' samples. The sequences come from whole blood, collected in connection with sensitization to the hapten diphenylcyclopropenone (DPC).

CDR3 nucleotides: TGTGCCAGCTCACCCCCGGGACAGGGGGGTCGGAGCAATCAGCCCCAGCATTTT. Translating it yields CASSPPGQGGRSNQPQHF. The chain combines TRBV18 with TRBJ1-5, with TRBD1 identical over 11 bases. After removal of 3 bases from V and 1 base from J, the junction contained 8 bases not matched to a gene. This CDR3 contains 18 residues. Germline CDR1 and CDR2: KGHSH and LQKENI.